Shown below are 3 T cell receptor beta chains from a single sample sequenced in a study of blood T cell repertoires in COVID-19. TCRdb's table, derived via immunoSEQ multiplex PCR, lists solely in-frame clones and lacks some. The sample records about 160,000 clones, almost 85% being singletons. The specimen sequenced was peripheral blood. These receptors were collected from a woman aged 80 or older with acute or convalescent COVID-19.

The chain links TRBV6-1 to TRBJ2-7; possibly TRBD1 for D (5 bases). The CDR3 contains 14 residues. V lost 0 bases and J 1 base, leaving 7 bases between the germline ends. Per germline, CDR1 MNHNS and CDR2 SASEGT. The CDR3 sequence is CASSEARTSYEQYF. CDR3 nucleotides: TGTGCCAGCAGTGAAGCTCGGACATCCTACGAGCAGTACTTC.

The V gene is TRBV6-5, the J gene TRBJ2-7; D gene ambiguous. CDR1 and CDR2 (germline): MNHEY, SVGAGI. The CDR3 is made up of 15 amino acids. V lost 0 bases to trimming and J lost 4 bases, with 13 bases between them. CDR3 amino acids: CASSYSPSEPYEQYF. CDR3 DNA sequence: TGTGCCAGCAGTTACTCGCCCAGCGAACCTTACGAGCAGTACTTC.

The sample holds a few counts of this clone. The chain is built from TRBV18 and TRBJ2-1; the D gene is possibly TRBD2 (5 bases). The CDR3 contains 14 residues. CDR1 KGHSH and CDR2 LQKENI come from the germline V gene. V dropped 3 bases and J dropped 7 bases, with 13 bases sitting between them. CDR3 DNA: TGTGCCAGCTCACCTGGACCGGGGTCGAATGAGCAGTTCTTC. This translates into CASSPGPGSNEQFF.